This T cell receptor (beta chain) was captured by sequencing in a study of blood T cell repertoires in COVID-19. Study-wide context: Recovered Cohort 3 donors showed two negative PCRs, clearance, or symptom resolution. Sample material is recorded as cDNA or gDNA derived from T cells, B-cell-depleted T cells, or PBMCs.

Authors' methods: For nucleated cells, counts were estimated from reference gene primer amplification. The repertoire was sequenced with immunoSEQ multiplex PCR; TCRdb's copy has only in-frame clones and lacks some. The V and J calls and clone size come from that table; D and trimming were worked out from the DNA. The table lists fewer than 200,000 clones, 86% of them singletons. This clonotype was obtained from a woman aged 40 to 50 in a cohort exposed to, infected with or recovered from COVID-19 (not recorded which). Sequenced sample: PBMCs or T cells enriched from blood (not recorded which).

In DNA, the CDR3 is TGTGCCAGCACCTCGGGTTCGGGGGGGTCCGGGAACACTGAAGCTTTCTTT. Protein: CASTSGSGGSGNTEAFF. This chain connects TRBV11-3 to TRBJ1-1; the D gene is possibly TRBD1 (5 bases). Per germline, CDR1 SGHNT and CDR2 YENEEA. The CDR3 has 17 amino acids. V was trimmed by 7 bases and J by 1 base, leaving 22 bases between them.